The rows below give T cell receptor beta chains drawn from one sample of a study of blood T cell repertoires in COVID-19. Some clones are missing from TCRdb's copy, which holds only in-frame ones; the method was immunoSEQ multiplex PCR. The sample comprises about 180,000 clones, nearly 80% of which are singletons, and approximately 15% rests with the top ten. The specimen was PBMCs or T cells enriched from blood (not recorded which). The receptors derive from a man aged 60-69 years who had been exposed to COVID-19. CDR3s include the opening cysteine and the closing phenylalanine or tryptophan. Each record gives: D gene, V gene, J gene, clone size, CDR3 DNA, CDR3 protein. The D gene is left open where the match is weak. Size is stated for part of the rows, as once, few or many counts, or as a class when the clone is expanded.

D gene: NA
V gene: TRBV6-5
J gene: TRBJ2-3
clone size: NA
CDR3 DNA: TGTGCCTCCCTACGGGGGGCAGCAAACACAGATACGCAGTATTTT
CDR3 protein: CASLRGAANTDTQYF

D gene: TRBD2
V gene: TRBV24-1
J gene: TRBJ2-1
clone size: NA
CDR3 DNA: TGTGCCACCAGTGACAAACTAGCGCCAAACTACAATGAGCAGTTCTTC
CDR3 protein: CATSDKLAPNYNEQFF

D gene: TRBD1
V gene: TRBV28
J gene: TRBJ1-6
clone size: NA
CDR3 DNA: TGTGCCAGCGGAAACAGGGGGCGGAATTCACCCCTCCACTTT
CDR3 protein: CASGNRGRNSPLHF

D gene: NA
V gene: TRBV2
J gene: TRBJ1-5
clone size: NA
CDR3 DNA: TGTGCCAGCAGTGACTCGGGGGGCCGCAATCAGCCCCAGCATTTT
CDR3 protein: CASSDSGGRNQPQHF

D gene: NA
V gene: TRBV7-2
J gene: TRBJ2-1
clone size: NA
CDR3 DNA: TGTGCCAGCAGCTTAGATGCGGGGAGGCCCGGCGATGAGCAGTTCTTC
CDR3 protein: CASSLDAGRPGDEQFF

D gene: TRBD2
V gene: TRBV20-1
J gene: TRBJ2-1
clone size: NA
CDR3 DNA: TGCAGTGCTAGTCCGGCTAGCGGGAGGGATGAGCAGTTCTTC
CDR3 protein: CSASPASGRDEQFF

D gene: NA
V gene: TRBV6-5
J gene: TRBJ1-1
clone size: NA
CDR3 DNA: TGTGCCAGCAGTTACTCTGGGGGGATGAACACTGAAGCTTTCTTT
CDR3 protein: CASSYSGGMNTEAFF

D gene: TRBD2
V gene: TRBV7-9
J gene: TRBJ2-5
clone size: NA
CDR3 DNA: TGTGCCAGCAGTGGGGGGGCTAGCGGGAGAGAGACCCAGTACTTC
CDR3 protein: CASSGGASGRETQYF

D gene: TRBD1
V gene: TRBV19
J gene: TRBJ2-7
clone size: NA
CDR3 DNA: TGTGCCAGTAGGGAGACAGGGGCCTACGAGCAGTACTTC
CDR3 protein: CASRETGAYEQYF

D gene: NA
V gene: TRBV25-1
J gene: TRBJ2-7
clone size: NA
CDR3 DNA: TGTGCCAGCAGTGAATACGGTTACGAGCAGTACTTC
CDR3 protein: CASSEYGYEQYF

D gene: NA
V gene: TRBV7-9
J gene: TRBJ2-7
clone size: NA
CDR3 DNA: TGTGCCATCTCGGTTTACGGGTACGAGCAGTACTTC
CDR3 protein: CAISVYGYEQYF

D gene: NA
V gene: TRBV28
J gene: TRBJ2-2
clone size: NA
CDR3 DNA: TGTGCCAGCAGTTCCAGGGATGATACCGGGGAGCTGTTTTTT
CDR3 protein: CASSSRDDTGELFF

D gene: NA
V gene: TRBV30
J gene: TRBJ2-7
clone size: NA
CDR3 DNA: TGTGCCTGGACGGACGAGCAGTACTTC
CDR3 protein: CAWTDEQYF

D gene: NA
V gene: TRBV29-1
J gene: TRBJ2-5
clone size: NA
CDR3 DNA: TGCAGCGGAATGCAGGGTACGGGAGAGACCCAGTACTTC
CDR3 protein: CSGMQGTGETQYF

D gene: NA
V gene: TRBV5-1
J gene: TRBJ2-5
clone size: once
CDR3 DNA: TGCGCCAGCAGCCCAACAGGGCTGAATAAGGAGACCCAGTACTTC
CDR3 protein: CASSPTGLNKETQYF

D gene: NA
V gene: TRBV29-1
J gene: TRBJ1-2
clone size: few
CDR3 DNA: TGCAGCGTTGAGCACAGTAACTATGGCTACACCTTC
CDR3 protein: CSVEHSNYGYTF

D gene: TRBD2
V gene: TRBV7-9
J gene: TRBJ2-3
clone size: once
CDR3 DNA: TGTGCCAGCAGCCCGGGAGGGGGGAGCACAGATACGCAGTATTTT
CDR3 protein: CASSPGGGSTDTQYF

D gene: TRBD1
V gene: TRBV2
J gene: TRBJ2-5
clone size: NA
CDR3 DNA: TGTGCCAGCAGCCGGGACAGGCAAGAGACCCAGTACTTC
CDR3 protein: CASSRDRQETQYF

D gene: NA
V gene: TRBV6-5
J gene: TRBJ2-3
clone size: NA
CDR3 DNA: TGTGCCAGCAGTTACGGAGCTAGCACAGATACGCAGTATTTT
CDR3 protein: CASSYGASTDTQYF

D gene: TRBD1
V gene: TRBV19
J gene: TRBJ1-2
clone size: NA
CDR3 DNA: TGTGCCAGTAGTATCGGACAGGGGATAGGGGGCTACACCTTC
CDR3 protein: CASSIGQGIGGYTF

D gene: TRBD1
V gene: TRBV7-2
J gene: TRBJ2-2
clone size: NA
CDR3 DNA: TGTGCCAGCAGCTCAGGACAGGGGGCGAACGGGGAGCTGTTTTTT
CDR3 protein: CASSSGQGANGELFF

D gene: NA
V gene: TRBV11-2
J gene: TRBJ2-5
clone size: NA
CDR3 DNA: TGTGCCACCTCACCCCCGGCCAGGGGCCAAGAGACCCAGTACTTC
CDR3 protein: CATSPPARGQETQYF

D gene: TRBD1
V gene: TRBV12-3/TRBV12-4
J gene: TRBJ1-6
clone size: few
CDR3 DNA: TGTGCCAGCAGTACCAGACAGGGCTCACCCCTCCACTTT
CDR3 protein: CASSTRQGSPLHF

D gene: NA
V gene: TRBV9
J gene: TRBJ1-6
clone size: NA
CDR3 DNA: TGTGCCAGCAGCCAGACGACGGGGAATTCACCCCTCCACTTT
CDR3 protein: CASSQTTGNSPLHF

D gene: NA
V gene: TRBV18
J gene: TRBJ1-2
clone size: NA
CDR3 DNA: TGTGCCAGCTCAAACCGACAGGACGGTGGCTACACCTTC
CDR3 protein: CASSNRQDGGYTF

D gene: TRBD1
V gene: TRBV7-2
J gene: TRBJ2-2
clone size: few
CDR3 DNA: TGTGCCAGCAGCTTGGGACAGGGGGCCATGACCGGGGAGCTGTTTTTT
CDR3 protein: CASSLGQGAMTGELFF

D gene: NA
V gene: TRBV25-1
J gene: TRBJ2-7
clone size: NA
CDR3 DNA: TGTGCCAGCAGTTACACAGGAGACCTTTACGAGCAGTACTTC
CDR3 protein: CASSYTGDLYEQYF

D gene: NA
V gene: TRBV5-1
J gene: TRBJ2-1
clone size: NA
CDR3 DNA: TGCGCCAGCAGCCATGGTATGTTGGCATACAATGAGCAGTTCTTC
CDR3 protein: CASSHGMLAYNEQFF

D gene: NA
V gene: TRBV7-9
J gene: TRBJ1-3
clone size: few
CDR3 DNA: TGTGCCAGCAGCCCCGTATTAGGAAACACCATATATTTT
CDR3 protein: CASSPVLGNTIYF

D gene: TRBD1
V gene: TRBV2
J gene: TRBJ1-5
clone size: NA
CDR3 DNA: TGTGCCAGCAGGGGGGACAGGGGAAGCAATCAGCCCCAGCATTTT
CDR3 protein: CASRGDRGSNQPQHF

D gene: NA
V gene: TRBV6-1
J gene: TRBJ1-5
clone size: NA
CDR3 DNA: TGTGCCAGCAGTGAAGGGGGAGGGGGTAGCAATCAGCCCCAGCATTTT
CDR3 protein: CASSEGGGGSNQPQHF

D gene: NA
V gene: TRBV11-2
J gene: TRBJ2-1
clone size: NA
CDR3 DNA: TGTGCCAGCAGCTTACTTTTCGAGGAGTTCTTC
CDR3 protein: CASSLLFEEFF

D gene: NA
V gene: TRBV4-1
J gene: TRBJ1-4
clone size: NA
CDR3 DNA: TGCGCCAGCAGCCAAGAGGGGGCGACTAATGAAAAACTGTTTTTT
CDR3 protein: CASSQEGATNEKLFF

D gene: NA
V gene: TRBV7-3
J gene: TRBJ2-5
clone size: NA
CDR3 DNA: TGTGCCAGCAGCTTAGGGTTCAGGGGAGGGTCGGAGACCCAGTACTTC
CDR3 protein: CASSLGFRGGSETQYF

D gene: NA
V gene: TRBV27
J gene: TRBJ2-7
clone size: few
CDR3 DNA: TGTGCCAGCATGGTTCCAGGCCTCTCCTACGAGCAGTACTTC
CDR3 protein: CASMVPGLSYEQYF

D gene: TRBD1
V gene: TRBV5-1
J gene: TRBJ2-6
clone size: NA
CDR3 DNA: TGCGCCAGCAGCGTGGGACAGTTCTCTGGGGCCAACGTCCTGACTTTC
CDR3 protein: CASSVGQFSGANVLTF

D gene: NA
V gene: TRBV18
J gene: TRBJ1-1
clone size: NA
CDR3 DNA: TGTGCCAGCTCACCAGAGGGAATACTGAACACTGAAGCTTTCTTT
CDR3 protein: CASSPEGILNTEAFF

D gene: TRBD2
V gene: TRBV15
J gene: TRBJ2-3
clone size: NA
CDR3 DNA: TGTGCCACCAGCACCACCGGGACTAGCGGCCTCAGCACAGATACGCAGTATTTT
CDR3 protein: CATSTTGTSGLSTDTQYF

D gene: TRBD1
V gene: TRBV19
J gene: TRBJ1-2
clone size: many
CDR3 DNA: TGTGCCAGTAGTCCCGGGGGACAGGTCTATGGCTACACCTTC
CDR3 protein: CASSPGGQVYGYTF

D gene: NA
V gene: TRBV7-8
J gene: TRBJ1-4
clone size: NA
CDR3 DNA: TGTGCCAGCAGTCAAAGATGGGACTCTAATGAAAAACTGTTTTTT
CDR3 protein: CASSQRWDSNEKLFF

D gene: TRBD1
V gene: TRBV10-3
J gene: TRBJ1-6
clone size: NA
CDR3 DNA: TGTGCCATCAGTGGGACAGGGGTGGGTAATTCACCCCTCCACTTT
CDR3 protein: CAISGTGVGNSPLHF

D gene: TRBD1
V gene: TRBV19
J gene: TRBJ1-4
clone size: NA
CDR3 DNA: TGTGCCAGTAGGGACAGGACCTATGAAAAACTGTTTTTT
CDR3 protein: CASRDRTYEKLFF

D gene: TRBD1
V gene: TRBV11-1
J gene: TRBJ1-1
clone size: NA
CDR3 DNA: TGTGCCAGCAGCCCACAGGGGGAAACTGAAGCTTTCTTT
CDR3 protein: CASSPQGETEAFF

D gene: TRBD1
V gene: TRBV19
J gene: TRBJ2-7
clone size: NA
CDR3 DNA: TGTGCCAGTAGTCCCCGGGACAGGGGCTACGAGCAGTACTTC
CDR3 protein: CASSPRDRGYEQYF

D gene: TRBD1
V gene: TRBV6-6
J gene: TRBJ2-7
clone size: NA
CDR3 DNA: TGTGCCAGCAGGCGGACAGGGGGCTCCAACGAGCAGTACTTC
CDR3 protein: CASRRTGGSNEQYF

D gene: NA
V gene: TRBV19
J gene: TRBJ1-6
clone size: NA
CDR3 DNA: TGTGCCAGTAGTAGCTCCGGGGACTCCTATAATTCACCCCTCCACTTT
CDR3 protein: CASSSSGDSYNSPLHF

D gene: TRBD1
V gene: TRBV10-3
J gene: TRBJ2-7
clone size: once
CDR3 DNA: TGTGCCATCAGCGGGACAGGAGCTTACGAGCAGTACTTC
CDR3 protein: CAISGTGAYEQYF

D gene: NA
V gene: TRBV25-1
J gene: TRBJ1-4
clone size: NA
CDR3 DNA: TGTGCCAGTAGGGGTGAAAAACTGTTTTTT
CDR3 protein: CASRGEKLFF

D gene: NA
V gene: TRBV29-1
J gene: TRBJ2-5
clone size: NA
CDR3 DNA: TGCAGCGTTGAGCCAGGGGTTGAGACCCAGTACTTC
CDR3 protein: CSVEPGVETQYF

D gene: NA
V gene: TRBV6-5
J gene: TRBJ2-7
clone size: NA
CDR3 DNA: TGTGCCAGCAGTTTTACGGGGAGAGAGGAGCAGTACTTC
CDR3 protein: CASSFTGREEQYF

D gene: TRBD1
V gene: TRBV28
J gene: TRBJ2-5
clone size: NA
CDR3 DNA: TGTGCCAGCACCCCCGGACAGGGAAACCAAGAGACCCAGTACTTC
CDR3 protein: CASTPGQGNQETQYF

D gene: TRBD1
V gene: TRBV7-3
J gene: TRBJ1-2
clone size: NA
CDR3 DNA: TGTGCCAGCAGCCAGGACAGGGGGTATGGCTACACCTTC
CDR3 protein: CASSQDRGYGYTF

D gene: TRBD2
V gene: TRBV7-9
J gene: TRBJ2-7
clone size: NA
CDR3 DNA: TGTGCCAGCAGCTTAACAGCGGGATTGGGCTACGAGCAGTACTTC
CDR3 protein: CASSLTAGLGYEQYF

D gene: NA
V gene: TRBV19
J gene: TRBJ2-4
clone size: once
CDR3 DNA: TGTGCCAGTGCGGGCCGTGGGGAGAACATTCAGTACTTC
CDR3 protein: CASAGRGENIQYF

D gene: TRBD1
V gene: TRBV2
J gene: TRBJ2-7
clone size: NA
CDR3 DNA: TGTGCCAGCAGGAGGACAGGGGTCTACTACGAGCAGTACTTC
CDR3 protein: CASRRTGVYYEQYF

D gene: NA
V gene: TRBV7-6
J gene: TRBJ2-7
clone size: NA
CDR3 DNA: TGTGCCAGCAGTCAAGGGGGAGACGAGCAGTACTTC
CDR3 protein: CASSQGGDEQYF

D gene: TRBD2
V gene: TRBV19
J gene: TRBJ2-1
clone size: NA
CDR3 DNA: TGTGCCAGTAGCCCGAGGTGGGCAGCGGGAGCAGGCAATGAGCAGTTCTTC
CDR3 protein: CASSPRWAAGAGNEQFF

D gene: NA
V gene: TRBV11-2
J gene: TRBJ2-7
clone size: NA
CDR3 DNA: TGTGCCAGCAGCAAGGACTCGCTCCTCTACGAGCAGTACTTC
CDR3 protein: CASSKDSLLYEQYF

D gene: NA
V gene: TRBV7-2
J gene: TRBJ2-2
clone size: NA
CDR3 DNA: TGTGCCAGCAGCCTGGAGGCGGGACCATACACCGGGGAGCTGTTTTTT
CDR3 protein: CASSLEAGPYTGELFF

D gene: NA
V gene: TRBV6-5
J gene: TRBJ1-2
clone size: NA
CDR3 DNA: TGTGCCAGCAGTTTTTCCTCGGGGGAAGTTAACTATGGCTACACCTTC
CDR3 protein: CASSFSSGEVNYGYTF